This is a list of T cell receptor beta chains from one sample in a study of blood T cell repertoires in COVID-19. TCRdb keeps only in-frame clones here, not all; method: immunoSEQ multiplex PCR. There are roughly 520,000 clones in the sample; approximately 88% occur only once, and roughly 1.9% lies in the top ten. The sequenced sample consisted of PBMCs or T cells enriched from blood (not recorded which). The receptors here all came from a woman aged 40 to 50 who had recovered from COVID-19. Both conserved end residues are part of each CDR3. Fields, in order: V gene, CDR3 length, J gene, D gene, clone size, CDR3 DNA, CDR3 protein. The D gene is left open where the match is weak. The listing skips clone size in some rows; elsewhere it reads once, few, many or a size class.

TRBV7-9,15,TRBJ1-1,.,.,TGTGCCAGCAGCGGAATCCAGGGGAGGGGGACTGAAGCTTTCTTT,CASSGIQGRGTEAFF
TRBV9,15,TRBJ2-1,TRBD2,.,TGTGCCAGCTCGGTCGGGGGGGGCTCCTACAATGAGCAGTTCTTC,CASSVGGGSYNEQFF
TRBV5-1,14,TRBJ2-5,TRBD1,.,TGCGCCAGCAGCTTGGATACAGGGGAGGAGACCCAGTACTTC,CASSLDTGEETQYF
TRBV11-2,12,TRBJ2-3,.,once,TGTGCCAGCAGCTTAGAGGGGAGGTCGGTAGTATTT,CASSLEGRSVVF
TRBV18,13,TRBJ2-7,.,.,TGTGCCAGCGCCACCGGGGAACCTAGTGGGCAGTACTTC,CASATGEPSGQYF
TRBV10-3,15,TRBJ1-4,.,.,TGTGCCATCGGGGGGGGAGCCGCGGCTAATGAAAAACTGTTTTTT,CAIGGGAAANEKLFF
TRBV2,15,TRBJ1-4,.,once,TGTGCCAGCAACGTGGAGGGAACAACTAATGAAAAACTGTTTTTT,CASNVEGTTNEKLFF
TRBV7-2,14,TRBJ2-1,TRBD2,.,TGTGCCAGCAGCCTGACGGGAGGAAACAATGAGCAGTTCTTC,CASSLTGGNNEQFF
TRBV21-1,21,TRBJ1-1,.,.,TGTGCCAGCAGCAAAGTTAGCTGTAAGGAAAAACCTTCACCAATGAACACTGAAGCTTTCTTT,CASSKVSCKEKPSPMNTEAFF
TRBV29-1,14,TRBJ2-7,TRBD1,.,TGCAGCGTCGACCTCGGGACAGGATTCGACGAGCAGTACTTC,CSVDLGTGFDEQYF
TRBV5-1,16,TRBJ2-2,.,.,TGCGCCAGCAGCTTGGACTTGAGGGTTGGGACCGGGGAGCTGTTTTTT,CASSLDLRVGTGELFF
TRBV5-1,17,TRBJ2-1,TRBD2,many,TGCGCCAGCAGCTTGGATGCTAGCGGGGGTTCCTACAATGAGCAGTTCTTC,CASSLDASGGSYNEQFF
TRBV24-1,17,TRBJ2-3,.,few,TGTGCCACCAGTGACCCAAAACTCCCCCCCGACACAGATACGCAGTATTTT,CATSDPKLPPDTDTQYF
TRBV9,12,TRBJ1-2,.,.,TGTGCCAGCAGCGCGTCTATGGGCGGCTACACCTTC,CASSASMGGYTF
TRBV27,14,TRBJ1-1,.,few,TGTGCCAGCAGTTTATCGTCGGGGAACACTGAAGCTTTCTTT,CASSLSSGNTEAFF
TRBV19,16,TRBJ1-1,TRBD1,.,TGTGCCAGTAGTTGGGGGACAGGGAGAGAGAACACTGAAGCTTTCTTT,CASSWGTGRENTEAFF
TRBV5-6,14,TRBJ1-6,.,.,TGTGCCAGCAGCTTGGACGGGAGGAGTTCACCCCTCCACTTT,CASSLDGRSSPLHF
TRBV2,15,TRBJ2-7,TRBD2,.,TGTGCCAGCAAGGTTATTAGCGGGAGGGCCCACGAGCAGTACTTC,CASKVISGRAHEQYF
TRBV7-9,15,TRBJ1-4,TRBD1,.,TGTGCCAGCAGCTTAGAAGGGGGCGGGTATGAAAAACTGTTTTTT,CASSLEGGGYEKLFF
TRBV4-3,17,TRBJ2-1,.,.,TGCGCCAGCAGCCAAACCTCCGCCGTGAACCAGAATAATGAGCAGTTCTTC,CASSQTSAVNQNNEQFF
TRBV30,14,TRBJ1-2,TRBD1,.,TGTGCCTGGATTATGACAGGGCAGGACTATGGCTACACCTTC,CAWIMTGQDYGYTF
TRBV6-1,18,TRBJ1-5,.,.,TGTGCCAGCAGTGATACAGGCCGCGCACTTTATAGCAATCAGCCCCAGCATTTT,CASSDTGRALYSNQPQHF
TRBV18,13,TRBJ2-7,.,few,TGTGCCAGCTCCACAGGGATCATGGACGAGCAGTACTTC,CASSTGIMDEQYF
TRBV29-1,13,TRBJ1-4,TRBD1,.,TGCAGCGGGACCGGGACAGGGGAAGAAAAACTGTTTTTT,CSGTGTGEEKLFF
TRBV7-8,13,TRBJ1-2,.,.,TGTGCCAGCAGCCTCCTAGGCGCCTATGGCTACACCTTC,CASSLLGAYGYTF
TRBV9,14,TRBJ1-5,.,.,TGTGCCAGCAGCCGATCGGGGGGTGGGCAGCCCCAGCATTTT,CASSRSGGGQPQHF
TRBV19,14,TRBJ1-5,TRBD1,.,TGTGCCAGTAGGAGGGACAGTAGCAATCAGCCCCAGCATTTT,CASRRDSSNQPQHF
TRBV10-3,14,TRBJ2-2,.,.,TGTGCCATCAGTGAGTCTATGAACACCGGGGAGCTGTTTTTT,CAISESMNTGELFF
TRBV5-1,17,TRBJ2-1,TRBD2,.,TGCGCCAGCAGCTTGGTATCTATTGGACTAGCGGCCTTCGAGCAGTTCTTC,CASSLVSIGLAAFEQFF
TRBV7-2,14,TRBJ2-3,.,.,TGTGCCAGCAGCTTAGTAGCTTCCCCAGATACGCAGTATTTT,CASSLVASPDTQYF
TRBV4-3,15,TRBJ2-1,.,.,TGCGCCAGCAGCCAAGTCGCGGCTAGCGCCAATGAGCAGTTCTTC,CASSQVAASANEQFF
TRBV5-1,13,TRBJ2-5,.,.,TGCGCCAGCAGCTTATCGGGGGAAGAGACCCAGTACTTC,CASSLSGEETQYF
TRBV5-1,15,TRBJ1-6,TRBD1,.,TGCGCCAGCAGCTTCCAGGGACAGGGGGATTCACCCCTCCACTTT,CASSFQGQGDSPLHF
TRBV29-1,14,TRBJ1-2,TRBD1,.,TGCAGCGTTAAGGGACGAACAGGGGGCTATGGCTACACCTTC,CSVKGRTGGYGYTF
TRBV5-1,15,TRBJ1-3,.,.,TGCGCCAGCAGCCTCCGGGCAGGGTGGGGAAACACCATATATTTT,CASSLRAGWGNTIYF
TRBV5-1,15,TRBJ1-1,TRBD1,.,TGCGCCAGCAGCTTGCTTAGGACAGGGGAAGAGGTAGCTTTCTTT,CASSLLRTGEEVAFF
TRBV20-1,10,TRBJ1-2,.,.,TGCAGTGCCCGCGGGGATGGCTACACCTTC,CSARGDGYTF
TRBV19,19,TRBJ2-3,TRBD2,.,TGTGCCAGTACCTCGGGGGCTAGCGGGAGTAGAGGATCAGGAGATACGCAGTATTTT,CASTSGASGSRGSGDTQYF
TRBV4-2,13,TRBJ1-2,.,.,TGTGCCAGCAGCCATCAAACAGCTTATGGCTACACCTTC,CASSHQTAYGYTF
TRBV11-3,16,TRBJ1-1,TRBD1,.,TGTGCCAGCAGCTCTTCAGCCACAGGGGGGAACACTGAAGCTTTCTTT,CASSSSATGGNTEAFF
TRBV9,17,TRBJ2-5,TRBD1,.,TGTGCCAGCAGCGTAGGAATGGACAGGGCGGGATCAGAGACCCAGTACTTC,CASSVGMDRAGSETQYF
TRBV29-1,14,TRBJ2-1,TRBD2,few,TGCAGCGTTGATATAGCGGGACTCTACAATGAGCAGTTCTTC,CSVDIAGLYNEQFF
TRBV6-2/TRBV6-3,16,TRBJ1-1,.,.,TGTGCCAGCAGTTACGCGGGGGCTATTCAGAACACTGAAGCTTTCTTT,CASSYAGAIQNTEAFF
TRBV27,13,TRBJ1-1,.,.,TGTGCCAGCAGTCTGGGCAGTCGCACTGAAGCTTTCTTT,CASSLGSRTEAFF
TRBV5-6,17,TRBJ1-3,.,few,TGTGCCAGCAGCCAGGATGTCTTCTTCTCCTCTGGAAACACCATATATTTT,CASSQDVFFSSGNTIYF
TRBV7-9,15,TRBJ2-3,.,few,TGTGCCAGCAGCTTGGGCCCCAGGGGTGGCCATACGCAGTATTTT,CASSLGPRGGHTQYF